One T cell receptor beta chain is described in this entry. The length of the CDR3 is 12 residues. The germline V gene has CDR1 LGHDT and CDR2 YNNKEL (reference sequence). Trimming shortened V by 7 bases and J by 2 bases, and 6 bases separated the two germline ends. The source of the sample is a study of control samples from healthy donors and cancer patients. Produced via immunoSEQ multiplex PCR; TCRdb's table is partial and in-frame only. The sample carries about 110,000 clones, approximately 90% recorded once. The sequence was collected from a woman aged 50 to 60 in good health. Sequencing used blood. This chain links TRBV3-1 (or the pseudogene TRBV3-2) with TRBJ1-3; D remains unclear. The CDR3 DNA is TGTGCCAGCACCCAGACTGGAAACACCATATATTTT. It yields the protein CASTQTGNTIYF.